This T cell receptor beta chain was identified in a study of CD8 T cells in ankylosing spondylitis. The CDR3 length is 12 residues. Germline CDR1 and CDR2: LNHNV and YYDKDF (reference sequence). V lost 3 bases and J 8 bases, leaving 7 bases between the germline ends. This clonotype was observed many times. TCRdb re-called the 5' RACE reads through MiXCR, storing one row per CDR3 protein. The table lists 250,000 to 300,000 distinct CDR3 sequences, 18% of them singletons. The sequenced material came from blood, either unsorted or a sorted T cell fraction (not recorded which). This sequence joins TRBV15 and TRBJ2-2; D gene uncertain. This receptor was taken from a male donor with ankylosing spondylitis or in good health (not recorded which). The CDR3 loop reads CATSSILGELFF. The CDR3 DNA follows: TGTGCCACCAGCAGTATTCTAGGGGAGCTGTTTTTT.